What follows is one T cell receptor (beta chain) and its context. The antigen remains unidentified. This sample is part of a study of T cells after yellow fever vaccination. TCRdb itself ran the 5' RACE reads through MiXCR, one entry per CDR3 protein. Found here are 300,000 to 400,000 distinct CDR3 sequences, over 8% of them singletons; the top ten hold about 20%. Study results and caveats: A large majority of primary-vaccination clones showed up again after the booster (roughly 96% CD4, around 85% CD8). Highly abundant clonotypes carried over from the bulk population could end up in FACS-sorted repertoires as contaminants.

The clonotype was recovered from a man aged 18 to 29 who received the YFV17D yellow fever vaccine. Sequences were derived from PBMCs, sampled on the day of the first yellow fever vaccination.

CDR3 coding DNA: TGTGCCTGGAGTGCTTCAGGGGGCGAGCAGTACTTC. Amino acid sequence: CAWSASGGEQYF. The chain employs TRBV30 and TRBJ2-7; 7 nucleotides align to TRBD1. CDR1 is GTSNPN, CDR2 SVGIG, per germline (reference sequence). The CDR3 loop spans 12 amino acids. The V segment lost 1 base and the J segment 6 bases; nucleotides outside the gene matches: 3.